The present T cell receptor beta chain was sequenced within a study of siplizumab effects on memory and regulatory T cells. Study outcomes and limitations: Apparently more diverse than memory cells, naive T cells also seemed major alloresponse contributors. Mapping to unstimulated subsets was achieved for only a minor fraction of alloreactive clones. Suppressive activity of Tregs proliferating in siplizumab cultures remained unconfirmed.

The germline V gene has CDR1 SGHDN and CDR2 FVKESK. Trimming removed 4 bases at V and 2 bases at J, with 8 bases between. The CDR3 contains 13 residues. On this clone: Its target is unknown.

For every sample, about 10^5 TCR templates were assayed. Assay used: immunoSEQ multiplex PCR; TCRdb lists only in-frame clones, some missing. The sample shows 85,000 to 95,000 clones, 94% of them seen only once. The V call is TRBV14, the J call TRBJ2-5; D gene uncertain. The material sequenced was non-Treg CD4+ T cells sorted from blood. The sequence derives from a human donor in good health. CDR3 sequence (DNA): TGTGCCAGCAGCCGGGATTTTCAAGAGACCCAGTACTTC. Protein product: CASSRDFQETQYF.